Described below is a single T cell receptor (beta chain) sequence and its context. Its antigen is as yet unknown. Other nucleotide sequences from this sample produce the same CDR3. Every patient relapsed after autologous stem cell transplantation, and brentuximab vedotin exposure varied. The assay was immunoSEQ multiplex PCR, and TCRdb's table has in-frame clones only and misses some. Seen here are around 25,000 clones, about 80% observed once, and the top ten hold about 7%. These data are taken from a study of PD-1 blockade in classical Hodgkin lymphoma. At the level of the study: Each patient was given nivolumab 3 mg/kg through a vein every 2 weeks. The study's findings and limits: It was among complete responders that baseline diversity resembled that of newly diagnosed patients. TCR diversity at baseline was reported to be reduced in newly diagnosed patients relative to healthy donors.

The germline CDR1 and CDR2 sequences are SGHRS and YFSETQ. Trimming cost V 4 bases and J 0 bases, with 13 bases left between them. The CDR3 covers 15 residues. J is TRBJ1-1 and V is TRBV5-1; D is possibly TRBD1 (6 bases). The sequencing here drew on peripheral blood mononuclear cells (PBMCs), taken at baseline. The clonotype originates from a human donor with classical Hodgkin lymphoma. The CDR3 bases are TGCGCCAGCAGCGTAGGGGGAGGTTTGAACACTGAAGCTTTCTTT. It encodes CASSVGGGLNTEAFF.